These T cell receptor beta chains were read from a single sample in a study of T-cell reconstitution after alpha-beta-depleted transplantation in children. TCRdb re-called the PCR reads through MiXCR, storing one row per CDR3 protein. The sample contains about 190,000 distinct CDR3 sequences, about 6.3% of which appear only once. The sample in question was PBMCs from the stem cell graft donor, obtained from the stem cell graft. These receptors were collected from a human donor who donated a stem cell graft to a child with Wiskott-Aldrich syndrome. The CDR3 runs from the conserved cysteine through the conserved F or W. Each record gives: V gene, J gene, clone size, D gene, CDR3 DNA, CDR3 protein. D genes are given only for firm matches. Size is omitted from some rows. Given values are once, few, many or a class for expanded clones.

TRBV12-3/TRBV12-4	TRBJ1-2	many	NA	TGTGCCAGCAGTTTACTTCGCGGAGGGAACTATGGCTACACCTTC	CASSLLRGGNYGYTF
TRBV12-3/TRBV12-4	TRBJ2-7	many	NA	TGTGCCAGCAGTTCTGCTCGCGGTCCCTCCTACGAGCAGTACTTC	CASSSARGPSYEQYF
TRBV6-5	TRBJ1-1	many	TRBD1	TGTGCCAGCAGAAACTTGACAGGGTCGGTGAACACTGAAGCTTTCTTT	CASRNLTGSVNTEAFF
TRBV28	TRBJ2-3	few	NA	TGTGCCAGCAGCGATCAACTGGGACGGGGGACAGATACGCAGTATTTT	CASSDQLGRGTDTQYF
TRBV20-1	TRBJ2-5	many	TRBD1	TGCAGTGCTAACGGACAGGGGTTTGTGGAGACCCAGTACTTC	CSANGQGFVETQYF
TRBV4-2	TRBJ2-5	medium-sized	TRBD2	TGTGCCAGCAGCCAAGAGCGGGGGGGCCAAGAGACCCAGTACTTC	CASSQERGGQETQYF
TRBV20-1	TRBJ2-7	many	NA	TGCAGTGCTAGAGATCTAGCATCCAGTTACGAGCAGTACTTC	CSARDLASSYEQYF
TRBV20-1	TRBJ1-3	many	NA	TGCAGTGCTAGTACGGGGTATGGAAACACCATATATTTT	CSASTGYGNTIYF
TRBV12-3/TRBV12-4	TRBJ2-2	many	TRBD2	TGTGCCAGCAGCGCCCCTGGACTAGCGGGAGTATCGAGCACCGGGGAGCTGTTTTTT	CASSAPGLAGVSSTGELFF
TRBV6-2/TRBV6-3	TRBJ2-1	NA	TRBD2	TGTGCCAGCAGTTATCCGGGACCCGGGACTAGCGGGCAAAGGAATGAGCAGTTCTTC	CASSYPGPGTSGQRNEQFF
TRBV6-2/TRBV6-3	TRBJ2-2	NA	NA	TGTGCCAGCTCCGGGTCTGGGGGAATGGGCACCGGGGAGCTGTTTTTT	CASSGSGGMGTGELFF